The 19 T cell receptor beta chains in this list originate from one sample, sequenced in a study of CD8 T cells in Susac syndrome (dated by TCRdb to the late 2010s). The library relied on the immunoSEQ multiplex PCR assay. RNA was extracted with the RNeasy kit and about 0.5 to 1 ug was reverse transcribed using random hexamers. TCRdb redid the processing of the public reads, applying fastp at Q25 and MiXCR, and retained in-frame beta chains. Each entry is one CDR3 protein sequence, shown with its most common DNA and genes. Across this sample there are around 170,000 distinct CDR3 sequences, with 85% to 95% seen only once. About 0.15% of the sample lies in the top ten. The sample consisted of CD8+ T cells from PBMCs. The receptor set was obtained from a human donor with Susac syndrome.

J is TRBJ2-1 and V is TRBV6-6, with TRBD1 matching 7 bases. The CDR3 extends over 16 amino acids. Germline CDR1 and CDR2: MNHNY and SVGAGI (reference sequence). The V segment lost 6 bases and the J segment 0 bases; nucleotides outside the gene matches: 8. Written as DNA, the CDR3 is TGTGCCAGCAGCCGAAGACAGGGACGCTCCTACAATGAGCAGTTCTTC. Encoded protein: CASSRRQGRSYNEQFF.

The V and J genes are TRBV29-1 and TRBJ1-1; D call uncertain. The germline V gene has CDR1 SQVTM and CDR2 ANQGSEA. Trimming stripped 3 bases from V and 0 bases from J, with 8 bases between. The CDR3 runs 13 residues. The CDR3 DNA reads TGCAGCGTTGATGGCAGCATGAACACTGAAGCTTTCTTT. Amino acid sequence: CSVDGSMNTEAFF.

The chain carries TRBV7-9 and TRBJ2-7; D tentatively fits TRBD1 or TRBD2 (6 bases each). Trimming removed 7 bases at V and 0 bases at J, with 13 bases between. The CDR3 runs to 14 residues. Germline values: CDR1 SEHNR, CDR2 FQNEAQ (reference sequence). Here the CDR3 reads CASTTTGASYEQYF. CDR3 sequence (DNA): TGTGCCAGCACCACTACGGGGGCCTCCTACGAGCAGTACTTC.

This chain connects TRBV7-6 to TRBJ2-1, with D possibly being TRBD1 (5 bases). Between the trimmed V and J ends, which lost 4 bases and 3 bases, there was a span of 19 bases. The CDR3 consists of 17 residues. In germline, CDR1 is SGHVS, CDR2 FNYEAQ. CDR3 DNA sequence: TGTGCCAGCAGCTCAGCCTTTAAAGGGGCCCACTACAATGAGCAGTTCTTC. This codes for CASSSAFKGAHYNEQFF.

V gene TRBV15 combines with J gene TRBJ2-6; D not resolved. V lost 2 bases and J lost 6, with 5 bases in between. Per germline, CDR1 LNHNV and CDR2 YYDKDF (reference sequence). The CDR3 length is 13 residues. CDR3 region: CATSRSEANVLTF. The CDR3 DNA reads as TGTGCCACCAGCAGATCCGAGGCCAACGTCCTGACTTTC.

J is TRBJ2-1 and V is TRBV20-1; TRBD1 or TRBD2 may be the D gene (5 bases each). The CDR3 has 13 amino acids. V lost 5 bases and J 3 bases, leaving 11 bases between the germline ends. Germline V gene data show CDR1 as DFQATT and CDR2 as SNEGSKA (reference sequence). As DNA, the CDR3 is TGCAGTGCTCCCGGGACCCTCTACAATGAGCAGTTCTTC. Translating it yields CSAPGTLYNEQFF.

This chain connects TRBV24-1 to TRBJ2-3; 7 nucleotides agree with TRBD2. Trimming removed 3 bases from V and 1 base from J; junction bases left unmatched: 3. The CDR3 totals 15 residues. Germline CDR1 KGHDR, CDR2 SFDVKD. The CDR3 DNA reads TGTGCCACCAGTGATCCTAGCGGTGGCACAGATACGCAGTATTTT. Its protein is CATSDPSGGTDTQYF.

The rearrangement joins TRBV29-1 to TRBJ2-1; the D gene is possibly TRBD1 (5 bases). There are 12 residues in the CDR3. V dropped 5 bases and J dropped 3 bases, with 8 bases sitting between them. CDR1 is SQVTM, CDR2 ANQGSEA, per germline. CDR3 sequence reads: CSVPTDYNEQFF. The CDR3, as DNA: TGCAGCGTTCCGACAGACTACAATGAGCAGTTCTTC.

The V and J genes are TRBV19 and TRBJ2-1, with no clear D. The CDR3 covers 17 residues. Trimming took off 5 bases at V and 0 bases at J, with 17 bases between the two ends. Germline V gives CDR1 LNHDA, CDR2 SQIVND (reference sequence). The CDR3: CASSGSKLGHSYNEQFF. The CDR3 DNA follows: TGTGCCAGTAGTGGAAGTAAGTTAGGGCACTCCTACAATGAGCAGTTCTTC.

The J gene is TRBJ2-1, the V gene TRBV3-1; the match to TRBD1 covers 9 bases. V shed 4 bases and J 7 bases; nucleotides not matched to a gene: 5. The CDR3 extends over 14 amino acids. Per germline, CDR1 LGHDT and CDR2 YNNKEL (reference sequence). The CDR3 DNA is TGTGCCAGCAGCCCCCCCGGGACAGGGAATGAGCAGTTCTTC. This codes for CASSPPGTGNEQFF.

This chain links TRBV13 with TRBJ2-5; D is ambiguous. Germline CDR1 reads PRHDT; CDR2 reads FYEKMQ (reference sequence). Trimming left V 4 bases short and J 4 bases short, with 7 bases between. The CDR3 runs to 12 residues. The DNA for the CDR3 is TGTGCCAGCAGCTCACTTACAGAGACCCAGTACTTC. Amino acid sequence: CASSSLTETQYF.

The chain uses TRBV27 and TRBJ1-2, with D perhaps matching TRBD1 (5 bases). CDR3 length: 14 amino acids. V was cut by 4 bases and J by 4 bases, with 13 bases left in between. Per germline, CDR1 MNHEY and CDR2 SMNVEV (reference sequence). The CDR3 coding sequence is TGTGCCAGCAGTTCCTTCGGGGGATCCTATGGCTACACCTTC. It codes for CASSSFGGSYGYTF.

V gene TRBV12-3 or TRBV12-4 combines with J gene TRBJ2-2, with D possibly being TRBD1 or TRBD2 (5 bases each). V lost 4 bases and J lost 5, with 14 bases in between. The CDR3 is 15 amino acids. The CDR3 DNA is TGTGCCAGCAGTTCGTACGGGACGAGGACCGGGGAGCTGTTTTTT. Its protein product is CASSSYGTRTGELFF.

The CDR3 region has the DNA TGTGCCAGCAGTTCCGCTCCGGAGAGGAATGAGCAGTTCTTC. This translates into CASSSAPERNEQFF. The chain is built from TRBV12-3 or TRBV12-4 and TRBJ2-1; no firm D call. V was cut by 4 bases and J by 7 bases, with 14 bases left in between. This CDR3 contains 14 residues.

This sequence joins TRBV9 and TRBJ2-6; D unclear. The CDR3 runs to 16 residues. V lost 4 bases to trimming and J lost 0 bases, with 11 bases between them. In germline, CDR1 is SGDLS, CDR2 YYNGEE. CDR3 residues: CASSPGANSGANVLTF. CDR3 nucleotide sequence: TGTGCCAGCAGCCCCGGAGCGAACTCTGGGGCCAACGTCCTGACTTTC.

This chain uses TRBV12-3 or TRBV12-4 with TRBJ2-1; the D gene is possibly TRBD1 (6 bases). V gave up 4 bases and J gave up 9 bases, with 10 bases separating them. The CDR3 runs to 12 residues. DNA for the CDR3: TGTGCCAGCAGTTATAGGGGGAGTGAGCAGTTCTTC. It is translated as CASSYRGSEQFF.

The rearrangement joins TRBV10-3 to TRBJ1-2, with D perhaps matching TRBD1 (5 bases). This CDR3 has 13 residues. Trimming removed 2 bases at V and 8 bases at J, with 12 bases between. Germline V gene data show CDR1 as ENHRY and CDR2 as SYGVKD. The CDR3 nucleotides read TGTGCCATCAGTGAGGGAGACAGAGCAGGCTACACCTTC. Translating gives CAISEGDRAGYTF.

The chain has TRBV5-4 and TRBJ2-7; no reliable D call. The length of the CDR3 is 14 residues. Germline CDR1 reads SGHNT; CDR2 reads YYREEE (reference sequence). The V end lost 1 base, the J end lost 0 bases, and 8 bases lay between the germline ends. The DNA for the CDR3 is TGTGCCAGCAGCTTGACGGAGAGCTCCTACGAGCAGTACTTC. Translating it yields CASSLTESSYEQYF.

The V call is TRBV7-8, the J call TRBJ1-6; D remains unclear. Trimming took 2 bases from V and 5 from J, leaving 13 bases between them. The germline V gene encodes CDR1 SGHVS and CDR2 FQNEAQ. The length of the CDR3 is 16 residues. DNA of the CDR3: TGTGCCAGCAGCTTATTAGGCACCTCAGATAATTCACCCCTCCACTTT. Encoded protein: CASSLLGTSDNSPLHF.